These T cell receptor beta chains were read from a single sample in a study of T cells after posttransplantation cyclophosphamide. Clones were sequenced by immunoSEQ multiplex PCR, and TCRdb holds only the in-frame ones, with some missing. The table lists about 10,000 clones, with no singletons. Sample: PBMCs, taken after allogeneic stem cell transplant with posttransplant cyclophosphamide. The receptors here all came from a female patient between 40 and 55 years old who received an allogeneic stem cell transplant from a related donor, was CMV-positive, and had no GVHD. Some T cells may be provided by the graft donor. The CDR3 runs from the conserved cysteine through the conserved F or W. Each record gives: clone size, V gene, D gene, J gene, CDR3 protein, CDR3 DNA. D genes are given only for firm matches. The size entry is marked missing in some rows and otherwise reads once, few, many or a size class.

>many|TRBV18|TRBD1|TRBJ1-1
CASSLNRGGYTEAFF
TGTGCCAGCTCACTCAACAGGGGAGGGTACACTGAAGCTTTCTTT
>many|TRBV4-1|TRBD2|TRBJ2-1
CASSQGLAGGNEQFF
TGCGCCAGCAGCCAGGGACTAGCGGGGGGAAATGAGCAGTTCTTC
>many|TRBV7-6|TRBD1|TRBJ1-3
CASSLAGGKGNTIYF
TGTGCCAGCAGCTTAGCAGGGGGCAAGGGAAACACCATATATTTT
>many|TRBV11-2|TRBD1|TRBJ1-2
CASSSKRQGVRGYTF
TGTGCCAGCAGCTCAAAGCGACAGGGGGTTCGTGGCTACACCTTC
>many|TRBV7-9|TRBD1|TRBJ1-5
CASSAPGTGTQPQHF
TGTGCCAGCAGCGCACCCGGGACAGGGACCCAGCCCCAGCATTTT
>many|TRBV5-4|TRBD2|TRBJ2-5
CASSLGAGDQETQYF
TGTGCCAGCAGCTTGGGAGCGGGGGACCAAGAGACCCAGTACTTC
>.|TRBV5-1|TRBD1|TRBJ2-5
CASTDRGLETQYF
TGCGCCAGTACCGACAGGGGGCTAGAGACCCAGTACTTC
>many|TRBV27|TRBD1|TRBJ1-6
CASSPGQGISYNSPLHF
TGTGCCAGCAGTCCGGGACAGGGTATCTCCTATAATTCACCCCTCCACTTT
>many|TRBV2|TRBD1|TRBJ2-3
CASRVGQGANTDTQYF
TGTGCCAGCAGGGTTGGACAGGGGGCTAACACAGATACGCAGTATTTT
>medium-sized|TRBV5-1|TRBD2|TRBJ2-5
CASRKDAGVQETQYF
TGCGCCAGCAGGAAAGACGCGGGGGTCCAAGAGACCCAGTACTTC
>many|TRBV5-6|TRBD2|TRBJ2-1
CASSFTSGGANNEQFF
TGTGCCAGCAGCTTCACTAGCGGGGGGGCTAACAATGAGCAGTTCTTC
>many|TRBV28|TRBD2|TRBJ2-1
CASAASGGYNEQFF
TGTGCCAGCGCCGCTAGCGGGGGGTACAATGAGCAGTTCTTC
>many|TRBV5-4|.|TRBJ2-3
CASSSRDSAPDTQYF
TGTGCCAGCAGCTCCCGGGACTCCGCCCCAGATACGCAGTATTTT
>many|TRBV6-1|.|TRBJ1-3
CASSPKASGNTIYF
TGTGCCAGCAGTCCCAAGGCCTCTGGAAACACCATATATTTT
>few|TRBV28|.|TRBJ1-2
CASSYAADRGAYGYTF
TGTGCCAGCAGTTACGCTGCCGACAGAGGAGCCTATGGCTACACCTTC
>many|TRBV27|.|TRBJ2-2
CASSLIGVPTNTGELFF
TGTGCCAGCAGTTTAATAGGGGTACCCACGAACACCGGGGAGCTGTTTTTT
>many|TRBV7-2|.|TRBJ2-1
CASSLEGSTYNEQFF
TGTGCCAGCAGCTTAGAGGGGTCCACCTACAATGAGCAGTTCTTC
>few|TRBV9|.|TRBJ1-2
CASSASTRVGPSGYTF
TGTGCCAGCAGCGCCTCCACGAGGGTAGGTCCCTCTGGCTACACCTTC
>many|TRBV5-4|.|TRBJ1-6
CASSLEREGSPLHF
TGTGCCAGCAGCTTGGAACGTGAGGGGTCACCCCTCCACTTT
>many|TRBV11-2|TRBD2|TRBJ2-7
CASRSAAGAGYEQYF
TGTGCCAGCAGATCCGCGGCGGGAGCTGGCTACGAGCAGTACTTC
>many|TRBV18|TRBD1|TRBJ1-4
CASSPQTGLWEKLFF
TGTGCCAGCTCACCACAGACAGGGCTATGGGAAAAACTGTTTTTT
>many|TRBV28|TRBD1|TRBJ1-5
CASSFRTGNNQPQHF
TGTGCCAGCAGTTTCCGGACAGGAAACAATCAGCCCCAGCATTTT
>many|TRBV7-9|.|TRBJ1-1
CASSLEGLGKGAFF
TGTGCCAGCAGCTTAGAAGGTTTAGGGAAGGGGGCTTTCTTT
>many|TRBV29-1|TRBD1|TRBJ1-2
CSVSWATGGAGYTF
TGCAGCGTTTCCTGGGCGACAGGGGGCGCTGGCTACACCTTC
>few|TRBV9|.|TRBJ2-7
CASFFKQETAYEQYF
TGTGCTAGTTTTTTCAAGCAGGAGACGGCATACGAGCAGTACTTC
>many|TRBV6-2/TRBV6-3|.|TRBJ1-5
CASSLQGGSWSQHF
TGTGCCAGCAGCCTACAGGGAGGTAGTTGGTCCCAGCATTTT
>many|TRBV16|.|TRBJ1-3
CASSVDRYSGNTIYF
TGTGCCAGCAGCGTCGACAGATACTCTGGAAACACCATATATTTT
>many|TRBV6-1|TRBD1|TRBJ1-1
CASSVQGANTEAFF
TGTGCCAGCAGTGTACAGGGGGCGAACACTGAAGCTTTCTTT
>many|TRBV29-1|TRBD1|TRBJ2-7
CSGWGTGGLGEQYF
TGCAGCGGATGGGGGACAGGGGGCCTGGGGGAGCAGTACTTC
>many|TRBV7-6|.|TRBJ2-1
CASSGGGARYNEQFF
TGTGCCAGCAGCGGAGGGGGTGCCCGCTACAATGAGCAGTTCTTC
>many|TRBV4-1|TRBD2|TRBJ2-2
CASSQGTRSYGELFF
TGCGCCAGCAGCCAAGGGACTAGATCCTACGGGGAGCTGTTTTTT
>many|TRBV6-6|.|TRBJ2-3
CASSYTRPDTQYF
TGTGCCAGCAGTTACACACGCCCAGATACGCAGTATTTT
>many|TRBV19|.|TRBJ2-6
CASYSRWSSGANVLTF
TGTGCCTCCTACAGCCGATGGAGTTCTGGGGCCAACGTCCTGACTTTC
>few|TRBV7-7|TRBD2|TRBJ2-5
CASSPGLASETQYF
TGTGCCAGCAGCCCGGGACTAGCGAGTGAGACCCAGTACTTC
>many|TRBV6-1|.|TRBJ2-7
CASSEFGGAVAYEQYF
TGTGCCAGCAGTGAATTTGGGGGCGCGGTGGCCTACGAGCAGTACTTC
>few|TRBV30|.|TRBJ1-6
CAWSRGPYNSPLHF
TGTGCCTGGAGTCGAGGCCCCTATAATTCACCCCTCCACTTT
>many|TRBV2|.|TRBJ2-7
CASNQGGSYEQYF
TGTGCCAGCAATCAGGGGGGTTCCTACGAGCAGTACTTC
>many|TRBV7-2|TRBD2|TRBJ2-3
CASRRGGRQAGTDTQYF
TGTGCCAGCAGGCGGGGGGGACGCCAAGCTGGCACAGATACGCAGTATTTT
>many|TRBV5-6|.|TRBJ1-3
CASRTQGSGNTIYF
TGTGCCAGCAGGACACAGGGCTCTGGAAACACCATATATTTT
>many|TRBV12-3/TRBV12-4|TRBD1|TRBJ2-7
CASSLFRGSLSYEQYF
TGTGCCAGCAGTTTGTTCAGGGGGTCACTATCGTACGAGCAGTACTTC